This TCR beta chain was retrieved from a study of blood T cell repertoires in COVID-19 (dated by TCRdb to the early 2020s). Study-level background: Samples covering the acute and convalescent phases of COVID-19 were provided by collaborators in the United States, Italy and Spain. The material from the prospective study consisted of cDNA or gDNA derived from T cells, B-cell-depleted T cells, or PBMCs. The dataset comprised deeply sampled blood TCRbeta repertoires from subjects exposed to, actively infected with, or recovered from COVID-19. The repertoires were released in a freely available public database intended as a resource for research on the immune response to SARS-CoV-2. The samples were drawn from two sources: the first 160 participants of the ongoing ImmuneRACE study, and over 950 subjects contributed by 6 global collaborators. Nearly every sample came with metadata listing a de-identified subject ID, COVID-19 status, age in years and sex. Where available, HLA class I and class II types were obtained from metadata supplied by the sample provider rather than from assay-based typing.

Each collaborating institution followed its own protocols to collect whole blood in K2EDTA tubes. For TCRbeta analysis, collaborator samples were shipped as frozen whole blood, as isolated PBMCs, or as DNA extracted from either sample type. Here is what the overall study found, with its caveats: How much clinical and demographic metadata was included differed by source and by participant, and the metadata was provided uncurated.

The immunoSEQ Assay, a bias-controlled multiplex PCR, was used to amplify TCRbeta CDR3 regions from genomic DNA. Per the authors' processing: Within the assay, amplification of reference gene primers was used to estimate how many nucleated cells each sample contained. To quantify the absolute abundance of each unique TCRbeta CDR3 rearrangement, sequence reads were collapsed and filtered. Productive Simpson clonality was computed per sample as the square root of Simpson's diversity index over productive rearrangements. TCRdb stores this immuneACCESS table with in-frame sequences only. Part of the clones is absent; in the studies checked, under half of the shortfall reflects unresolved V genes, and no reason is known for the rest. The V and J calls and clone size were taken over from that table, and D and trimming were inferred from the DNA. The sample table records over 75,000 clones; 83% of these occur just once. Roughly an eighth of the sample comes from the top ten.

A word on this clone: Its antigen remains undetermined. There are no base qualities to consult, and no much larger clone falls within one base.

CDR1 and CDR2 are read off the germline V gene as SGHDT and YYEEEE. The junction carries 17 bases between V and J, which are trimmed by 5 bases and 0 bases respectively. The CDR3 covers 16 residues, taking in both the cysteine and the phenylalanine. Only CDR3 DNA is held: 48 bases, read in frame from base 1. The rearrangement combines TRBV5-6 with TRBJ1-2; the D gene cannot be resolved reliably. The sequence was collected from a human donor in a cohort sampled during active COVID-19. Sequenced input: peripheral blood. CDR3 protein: CASRLGRNLPNYGYTF. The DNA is TGTGCCAGCAGATTAGGCAGGAATCTCCCTAACTATGGCTACACCTTC. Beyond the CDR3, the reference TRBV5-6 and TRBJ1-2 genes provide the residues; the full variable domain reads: DAGVTQSPTHLIKTRGQQVTLRCSPKSGHDTVSWYQQALGQGPQFIFQYYEEEERQRGNFPDRFSGHQFPNYSSELNVNALLLGDSALYLCASRLGRNLPNYGYTFGSGTRLTVV.